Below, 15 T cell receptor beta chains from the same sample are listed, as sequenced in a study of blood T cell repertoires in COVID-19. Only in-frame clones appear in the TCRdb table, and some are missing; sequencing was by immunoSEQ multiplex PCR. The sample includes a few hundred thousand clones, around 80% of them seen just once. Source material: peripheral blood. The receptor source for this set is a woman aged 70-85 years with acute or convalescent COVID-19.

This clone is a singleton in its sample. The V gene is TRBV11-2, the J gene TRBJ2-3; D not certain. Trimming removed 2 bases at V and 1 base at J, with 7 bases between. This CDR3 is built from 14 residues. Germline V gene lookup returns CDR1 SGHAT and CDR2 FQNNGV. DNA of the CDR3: TGTGCCAGCAGCTTATCGATAGGCACAGATACGCAGTATTTT. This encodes CASSLSIGTDTQYF.

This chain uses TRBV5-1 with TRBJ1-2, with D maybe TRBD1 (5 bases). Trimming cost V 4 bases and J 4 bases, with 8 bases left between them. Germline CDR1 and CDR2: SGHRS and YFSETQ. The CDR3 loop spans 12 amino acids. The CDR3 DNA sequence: TGCGCCAGCAGCCTAGACAGCTATGGCTACACCTTC. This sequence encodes CASSLDSYGYTF.

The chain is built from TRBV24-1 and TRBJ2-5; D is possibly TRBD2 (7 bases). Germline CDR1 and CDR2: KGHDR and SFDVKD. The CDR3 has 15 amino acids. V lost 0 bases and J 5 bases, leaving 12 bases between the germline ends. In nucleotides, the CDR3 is TGTGCCACCAGTGATTTGGGGGGGGCCAGGGAGACCCAGTACTTC. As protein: CATSDLGGARETQYF.

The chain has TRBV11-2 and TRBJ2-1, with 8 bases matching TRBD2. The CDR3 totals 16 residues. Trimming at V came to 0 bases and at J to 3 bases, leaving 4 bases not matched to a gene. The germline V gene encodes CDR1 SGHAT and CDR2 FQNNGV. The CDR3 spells CASSLERGARYNEQFF. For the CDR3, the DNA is TGTGCCAGCAGCTTAGAGCGGGGGGCTCGCTACAATGAGCAGTTCTTC. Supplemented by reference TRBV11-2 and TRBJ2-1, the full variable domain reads EAGVAQSPRYKIIEKRQSVAFWCNPISGHATLYWYQQILGQGPKLLIQFQNNGVVDDSQLPKDRFSAERLKGVDSTLKIQPAKLEDSAVYLCASSLERGARYNEQFFGPGTRLTVL.

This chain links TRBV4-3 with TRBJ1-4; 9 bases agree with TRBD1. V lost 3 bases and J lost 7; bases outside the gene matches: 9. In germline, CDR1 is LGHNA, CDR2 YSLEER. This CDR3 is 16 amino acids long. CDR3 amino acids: CASSQEIGTGLEKLFF. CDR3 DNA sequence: TGCGCCAGCAGCCAGGAAATCGGGACAGGGCTTGAAAAACTGTTTTTT.

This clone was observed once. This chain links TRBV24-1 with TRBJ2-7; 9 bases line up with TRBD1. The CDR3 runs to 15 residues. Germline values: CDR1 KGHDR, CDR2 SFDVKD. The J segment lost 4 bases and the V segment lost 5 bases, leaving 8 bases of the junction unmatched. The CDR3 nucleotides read TGTGCCACCAGTGCCATCGACAGGGGGAGGTACGAGCAGTACTTC. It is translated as CATSAIDRGRYEQYF.

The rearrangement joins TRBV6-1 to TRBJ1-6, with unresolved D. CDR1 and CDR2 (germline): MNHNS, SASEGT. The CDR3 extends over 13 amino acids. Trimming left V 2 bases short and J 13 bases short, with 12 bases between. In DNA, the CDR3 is TGTGCCAGCAGTGAAAGGCCCGGAGCCCCCCTCCACTTT. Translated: CASSERPGAPLHF.

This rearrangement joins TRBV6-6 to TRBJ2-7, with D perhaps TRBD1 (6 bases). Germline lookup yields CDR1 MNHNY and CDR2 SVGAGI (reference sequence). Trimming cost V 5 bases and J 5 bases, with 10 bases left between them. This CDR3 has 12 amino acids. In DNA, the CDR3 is TGTGCCAGCAGTGTACAGGGTGACGAGCAGTACTTC. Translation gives CASSVQGDEQYF.

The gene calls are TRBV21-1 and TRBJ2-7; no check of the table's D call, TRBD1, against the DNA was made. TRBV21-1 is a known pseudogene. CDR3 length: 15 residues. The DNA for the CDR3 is TGTGCCAGCAGCAAATGCAGTGAGACAGGGTACGAGCAGTACTTC. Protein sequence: CASSKCSETGYEQYF.

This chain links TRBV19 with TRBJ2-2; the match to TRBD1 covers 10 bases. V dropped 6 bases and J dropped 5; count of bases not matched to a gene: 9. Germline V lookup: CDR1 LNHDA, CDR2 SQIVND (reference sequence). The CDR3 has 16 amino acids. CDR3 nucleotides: TGTGCCAGTAGCCCTCCGGGACAGGGGTTTACCGGGGAGCTGTTTTTT. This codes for CASSPPGQGFTGELFF.

The DNA for the CDR3 is TGTGCCAGCAGCCTCTACACTAGCCCAATCACAGATACGCAGTATTTT. This encodes CASSLYTSPITDTQYF. The J gene is TRBJ2-3, the V gene TRBV7-2; D is possibly TRBD2 (6 bases). The CDR3 extends over 16 amino acids. The V gene's germline CDR1 is SGHTA and CDR2 FQGNSA. Trimming pared 5 bases from V and 2 bases from J, leaving 17 bases between. Drawing the rest from reference TRBV7-2 and TRBJ2-3, the complete variable domain is GAGVSQSPSNKVTEKGKDVELRCDPISGHTALYWYRQSLGQGLEFLIYFQGNSAPDKSGLPSDRFSAERTGGSVSTLTIQRTQQEDSAVYLCASSLYTSPITDTQYFGPGTRLTVL.

CDR3 sequence reads: CAALDRNTGELFF. The CDR3 DNA sequence: TGTGCCGCCTTAGACAGAAACACCGGGGAGCTGTTTTTT. V gene TRBV30 combines with J gene TRBJ2-2; TRBD1 might be the D (5 bases). CDR1 GTSNPN and CDR2 SVGIG come from the germline V gene (reference sequence). With 8 bases removed from V and 2 bases from J, the gap between germline ends came to 12 bases. CDR3 length: 13 amino acids.

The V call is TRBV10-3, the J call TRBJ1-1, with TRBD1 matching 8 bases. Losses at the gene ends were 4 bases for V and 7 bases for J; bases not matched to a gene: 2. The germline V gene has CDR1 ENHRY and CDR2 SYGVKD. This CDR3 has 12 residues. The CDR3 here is CAISGTGFEAFF. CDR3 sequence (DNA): TGTGCCATCAGTGGGACAGGGTTTGAAGCTTTCTTT.

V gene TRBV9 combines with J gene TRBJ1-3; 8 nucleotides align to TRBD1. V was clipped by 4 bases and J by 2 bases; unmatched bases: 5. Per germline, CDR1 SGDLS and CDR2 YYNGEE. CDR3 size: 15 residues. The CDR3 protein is CASSTRTGTGNTIYF. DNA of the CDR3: TGTGCCAGCAGCACCCGGACAGGGACTGGAAACACCATATATTTT.

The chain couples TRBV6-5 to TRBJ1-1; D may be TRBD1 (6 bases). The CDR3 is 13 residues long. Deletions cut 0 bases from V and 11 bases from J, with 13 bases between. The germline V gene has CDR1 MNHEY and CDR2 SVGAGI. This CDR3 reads CASSYSTGRSAFF. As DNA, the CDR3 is TGTGCCAGCAGTTACTCGACAGGCAGATCGGCTTTCTTT.